This is a list of T cell receptor beta chains from one sample in a study of cytomegalovirus exposure and HLA in healthy donors. Here immunoSEQ multiplex PCR was the method, and the copy in TCRdb shows in-frame clones only, minus some. The table lists 130,000 to 150,000 clones, approximately 80% of them singletons. Sequencing was performed on PBMCs. Receptors originate from a woman in her sixties or seventies in good health and CMV-seropositive. Both conserved end residues are part of each CDR3. Each record gives: J gene, D gene, V gene, clone size, CDR3 DNA, CDR3 protein. The D gene is left open where the match is weak. The size entry is marked missing in some rows and otherwise reads once, few, many or a size class.

j_gene: TRBJ2-7; d_gene: -; v_gene: TRBV14; abundance: -; CDR3nt: TGTGCCAGCACCCTTTCGGCGGGAAGCGACGAGCAGTACTTC; CDR3aa: CASTLSAGSDEQYF
j_gene: TRBJ1-5; d_gene: -; v_gene: TRBV14; abundance: -; CDR3nt: TGTGCCAGCAGCCAATTAGGCAATCAGCCCCAGCATTTT; CDR3aa: CASSQLGNQPQHF
j_gene: TRBJ1-1; d_gene: -; v_gene: TRBV9; abundance: -; CDR3nt: TGTGCCAGCAGCGTAGGCGAGAACACTGAAGCTTTCTTT; CDR3aa: CASSVGENTEAFF
j_gene: TRBJ1-2; d_gene: -; v_gene: TRBV4-3; abundance: once; CDR3nt: TGCGCCAGCAGCCGCGCCGCGGGACGCTATGGCTACACCTTC; CDR3aa: CASSRAAGRYGYTF
j_gene: TRBJ2-2; d_gene: -; v_gene: TRBV18; abundance: -; CDR3nt: TGTGCCAGCTCGCGCCCCGGGACAATGAACACCGGGGAGCTGTTTTTT; CDR3aa: CASSRPGTMNTGELFF
j_gene: TRBJ2-1; d_gene: TRBD2; v_gene: TRBV5-8; abundance: -; CDR3nt: TGTGCCAGCAGCTTCCATACAGGGACTAGCGGGTGGAATGAGCAGTTCTTC; CDR3aa: CASSFHTGTSGWNEQFF
j_gene: TRBJ2-2; d_gene: -; v_gene: TRBV25-1; abundance: -; CDR3nt: TGTGCCAGCAGTGAGAACGGGGGAGACACTGGGGAGCTGTTTTTT; CDR3aa: CASSENGGDTGELFF
j_gene: TRBJ1-1; d_gene: -; v_gene: TRBV19; abundance: -; CDR3nt: TGTGCCAGTAGTACAGGGATGGGGACTGAAGCTTTCTTT; CDR3aa: CASSTGMGTEAFF
j_gene: TRBJ2-1; d_gene: TRBD2; v_gene: TRBV2; abundance: -; CDR3nt: TGTGCCAGCAGCGGACTAGCGGGCCCGAATGAGCAGTTCTTC; CDR3aa: CASSGLAGPNEQFF
j_gene: TRBJ2-2; d_gene: -; v_gene: TRBV5-6; abundance: -; CDR3nt: TGTGCCAGCAGCTTACAAGGACTGGGCGGCACCGGGGAGCTGTTTTTT; CDR3aa: CASSLQGLGGTGELFF
j_gene: TRBJ2-4; d_gene: TRBD1; v_gene: TRBV2; abundance: -; CDR3nt: TGTGCCAGCAGTTCGGACAGGGCAGCCAAAAACATTCAGTACTTC; CDR3aa: CASSSDRAAKNIQYF
j_gene: TRBJ2-1; d_gene: TRBD2; v_gene: TRBV10-3; abundance: -; CDR3nt: TGTGCCATCAGTGAGTCGAGCGGGAGTTTAATCAATGAGCAGTTCTTC; CDR3aa: CAISESSGSLINEQFF
j_gene: TRBJ1-1; d_gene: -; v_gene: TRBV2; abundance: -; CDR3nt: TGTGCCAGGGGAGGGAACACTGAAGCTTTCTTT; CDR3aa: CARGGNTEAFF
j_gene: TRBJ2-5; d_gene: TRBD1; v_gene: TRBV10-3; abundance: -; CDR3nt: TGTGCCATCAGCGCCGGACAGGGAGAGACCCAGTACTTC; CDR3aa: CAISAGQGETQYF
j_gene: TRBJ2-5; d_gene: -; v_gene: TRBV27; abundance: -; CDR3nt: TGTGCCAGCAGTAGGGGGTCTAGGGAGACCCAGTACTTC; CDR3aa: CASSRGSRETQYF
j_gene: TRBJ2-2; d_gene: TRBD2; v_gene: TRBV15; abundance: -; CDR3nt: TGTGCCACCAGCAGAGTAGCGGGTCTCCACACCGGGGAGCTGTTTTTT; CDR3aa: CATSRVAGLHTGELFF
j_gene: TRBJ2-2; d_gene: TRBD1; v_gene: TRBV6-1; abundance: -; CDR3nt: TGTGCCAGCAGCTACGGGACAGTCACCGGGGAGCTGTTTTTT; CDR3aa: CASSYGTVTGELFF
j_gene: TRBJ2-7; d_gene: -; v_gene: TRBV7-2; abundance: -; CDR3nt: TGTGCCAGCACCCCAGTTGCGGGCTCCTACGAGCAGTACTTC; CDR3aa: CASTPVAGSYEQYF
j_gene: TRBJ1-1; d_gene: TRBD1; v_gene: TRBV5-8; abundance: -; CDR3nt: TGTGCCAGCAGCCTGCGGGACAGGGGGCCAGGGAACACTGAAGCTTTCTTT; CDR3aa: CASSLRDRGPGNTEAFF
j_gene: TRBJ1-2; d_gene: -; v_gene: TRBV28; abundance: -; CDR3nt: TGTGCCAGCAGTCCACAGGGCTCTAACTATGGCTACACCTTC; CDR3aa: CASSPQGSNYGYTF
j_gene: TRBJ2-1; d_gene: TRBD2; v_gene: TRBV4-2; abundance: -; CDR3nt: TGTGCCAGCAGCCAAGATCGGGCGGGAGTATCGTTCTTC; CDR3aa: CASSQDRAGVSFF
j_gene: TRBJ1-5; d_gene: TRBD1; v_gene: TRBV10-3; abundance: -; CDR3nt: TGTGCCATCCGAGGGACAGGAAACCAGCCCCAGCATTTT; CDR3aa: CAIRGTGNQPQHF
j_gene: TRBJ2-7; d_gene: -; v_gene: TRBV9; abundance: -; CDR3nt: TGTGCCAGCAGTCCCTCCCCGGTAACCTACGAGCAGTACTTC; CDR3aa: CASSPSPVTYEQYF
j_gene: TRBJ1-4; d_gene: -; v_gene: TRBV27; abundance: -; CDR3nt: TGTGCCAGCAGTCTCACTTGGGGGGGCCAGGCTAATGAAAAACTGTTTTTT; CDR3aa: CASSLTWGGQANEKLFF
j_gene: TRBJ2-3; d_gene: TRBD2; v_gene: TRBV14; abundance: -; CDR3nt: TGTGCCAGCAGCCAAGACTCCTTAGCGGGAGGGGATACGCAGTATTTT; CDR3aa: CASSQDSLAGGDTQYF
j_gene: TRBJ2-7; d_gene: TRBD2; v_gene: TRBV27; abundance: few; CDR3nt: TGTGCCAGCGGGAGGGCGGTAGAGCAGTACTTC; CDR3aa: CASGRAVEQYF
j_gene: TRBJ2-7; d_gene: TRBD1; v_gene: TRBV5-1; abundance: -; CDR3nt: TGCGCCAGCAGCTTGAGTGACAGGGGCAACGAGCAGTACTTC; CDR3aa: CASSLSDRGNEQYF
j_gene: TRBJ2-4; d_gene: TRBD2; v_gene: TRBV6-5; abundance: -; CDR3nt: TGTGCCAGCAGTTACTCAGCGGGAGGGGGCAAAAACATTCAGTACTTC; CDR3aa: CASSYSAGGGKNIQYF
j_gene: TRBJ2-7; d_gene: -; v_gene: TRBV6-5; abundance: -; CDR3nt: TGTGCCAGCAGTTACTCCCCGGGGGAAGGAGAGCAGTACTTC; CDR3aa: CASSYSPGEGEQYF
j_gene: TRBJ2-7; d_gene: -; v_gene: TRBV30; abundance: -; CDR3nt: TGTGCCTGGAGTGCAGGCTTAATCTACGAGCAGTACTTC; CDR3aa: CAWSAGLIYEQYF
j_gene: TRBJ2-2; d_gene: -; v_gene: TRBV13; abundance: once; CDR3nt: TGTGCCAGCAGCTTAATGCTGGGGCTGGACACCGGGGAGCTGTTTTTT; CDR3aa: CASSLMLGLDTGELFF
j_gene: TRBJ2-2; d_gene: TRBD1; v_gene: TRBV11-1; abundance: -; CDR3nt: TGTGCCAGCAGCTTCCCCGGGACAGCGAACACCGGGGAGCTGTTTTTT; CDR3aa: CASSFPGTANTGELFF
j_gene: TRBJ1-5; d_gene: -; v_gene: TRBV19; abundance: -; CDR3nt: TGTGCCAGTAGGCTCAGGGACAATCAGCCCCAGCATTTT; CDR3aa: CASRLRDNQPQHF
j_gene: TRBJ1-1; d_gene: TRBD1; v_gene: TRBV18; abundance: -; CDR3nt: TGTGCCAGCTCATCCACAGGGGGGTTAACGAACACTGAAGCTTTCTTT; CDR3aa: CASSSTGGLTNTEAFF
j_gene: TRBJ1-1; d_gene: TRBD1; v_gene: TRBV29-1; abundance: -; CDR3nt: TGCAGCGTCCGAACCGGGACAGGGAACACTGAAGCTTTCTTT; CDR3aa: CSVRTGTGNTEAFF
j_gene: TRBJ2-7; d_gene: TRBD1; v_gene: TRBV7-2; abundance: -; CDR3nt: TGTGCCAGCAGCCCAAGGACAGGGTTTCTCCACGAGCAGTACTTC; CDR3aa: CASSPRTGFLHEQYF
j_gene: TRBJ2-2; d_gene: TRBD2; v_gene: TRBV9; abundance: -; CDR3nt: TGTGCCAGCAGCGTAGGGCTAGCGGGAGCATGGGCCGGGGAGCTGTTTTTT; CDR3aa: CASSVGLAGAWAGELFF
j_gene: TRBJ2-7; d_gene: -; v_gene: TRBV28; abundance: -; CDR3nt: TGTGCCAGCAGCATTGGTGGGGCAGGAGGGGACTACGAGCAGTACTTC; CDR3aa: CASSIGGAGGDYEQYF
j_gene: TRBJ2-7; d_gene: -; v_gene: TRBV4-3; abundance: few; CDR3nt: TGCGCCAGCAGCCAAGAGCTCCAGTACGAGCAGTACTTC; CDR3aa: CASSQELQYEQYF
j_gene: TRBJ1-2; d_gene: -; v_gene: TRBV18; abundance: -; CDR3nt: TGTGCCACCTCGGCACAGGGACAAAACTATGGCTACACCTTC; CDR3aa: CATSAQGQNYGYTF
j_gene: TRBJ1-1; d_gene: -; v_gene: TRBV9; abundance: -; CDR3nt: TGTGCCAGCAGCGTAGGGGCAGGGGCACGGAACACTGAAGCTTTCTTT; CDR3aa: CASSVGAGARNTEAFF
j_gene: TRBJ2-7; d_gene: -; v_gene: TRBV4-1; abundance: -; CDR3nt: TGCGCCAGCAGCCAAGATAGTTCGGGAGCGGGCGAGCAGTACTTC; CDR3aa: CASSQDSSGAGEQYF
j_gene: TRBJ2-7; d_gene: -; v_gene: TRBV5-6; abundance: -; CDR3nt: TGTGCCAGCAGCTGGAGCAGAGCCTACGAGCAGTACTTC; CDR3aa: CASSWSRAYEQYF
j_gene: TRBJ1-2; d_gene: -; v_gene: TRBV28; abundance: -; CDR3nt: TGTGCCACAGGGGATGGCTACACCTTC; CDR3aa: CATGDGYTF
j_gene: TRBJ2-1; d_gene: TRBD2; v_gene: TRBV4-2; abundance: -; CDR3nt: TGTGCCAGCAGGAGTGAGACTAGCGGGTCCTACAATGAGCAGTTCTTC; CDR3aa: CASRSETSGSYNEQFF
j_gene: TRBJ2-5; d_gene: -; v_gene: TRBV13; abundance: -; CDR3nt: TGTGCCAGCAGCCACAGGATGGTGCCTAGCCAAGAGACCCAGTACTTC; CDR3aa: CASSHRMVPSQETQYF
j_gene: TRBJ2-4; d_gene: -; v_gene: TRBV2; abundance: -; CDR3nt: TGTGCCAGCTTCCAGGGTTTAGCCAAAAACATTCAGTACTTC; CDR3aa: CASFQGLAKNIQYF
j_gene: TRBJ2-7; d_gene: TRBD2; v_gene: TRBV7-3; abundance: -; CDR3nt: TGTGCCAGCAGCTCCGAGCGGGACTCCTACGAGCAGTACTTC; CDR3aa: CASSSERDSYEQYF